What follows are 21 T cell receptor beta chains derived from one specimen sequenced in a study of T cells after yellow fever vaccination. From the 5' RACE reads, TCRdb called clonotypes with MiXCR, one entry per CDR3 protein. The table includes some 550,000 distinct CDR3 sequences, about a fifth detected once. The sequences come from PBMCs, collected 15 days after the yellow fever booster vaccination. These receptors were taken from a young man who received the YFV17D yellow fever vaccine.

The V and J genes are TRBV15 and TRBJ2-7; a weak D match, TRBD2 (5 bases). V lost 0 bases and J 3 bases, leaving 9 bases between the germline ends. The germline CDR1 and CDR2 sequences are LNHNV and YYDKDF (reference sequence). This CDR3 comprises 14 residues. The CDR3 here is CATSRESGVYEQYF. Here the CDR3 DNA reads TGTGCCACCAGCAGAGAATCCGGGGTCTACGAGCAGTACTTC.

This clonotype came up a few times. The rearrangement uses TRBV6-5 and TRBJ2-2; no definite D call. This CDR3 is built from 17 residues. V was trimmed by 10 bases and J by 0 bases, leaving 21 bases between them. Per germline, CDR1 MNHEY and CDR2 SVGAGI. The CDR3 region has the DNA TGTGCCACCCAGTCCCTCGTTGGACCTTCGAACACCGGGGAGCTGTTTTTT. As protein: CATQSLVGPSNTGELFF.

The chain carries TRBV9 and TRBJ2-3, with 8 bases matching TRBD1. The length of the CDR3 is 14 residues. J gave up 6 bases and V 0 bases, and 3 bases lay outside the gene matches. Germline V gene sequence: CDR1 SGDLS, CDR2 YYNGEE. The CDR3 is CASSVEQGVDTQYF. The DNA for the CDR3 is TGTGCCAGCAGCGTAGAACAGGGGGTGGATACGCAGTATTTT.

The V gene is TRBV9, the J gene TRBJ2-5, with TRBD1 matching over 7 bases. The CDR3 runs to 14 residues. Per germline, CDR1 SGDLS and CDR2 YYNGEE. Germline trimming cut 3 bases from V and 5 bases from J; bases unmatched to any gene: 7. The CDR3, as DNA: TGTGCCAGCAGCGGCGACAGGGAAGGCGAGACCCAGTACTTC. This gives the protein CASSGDREGETQYF.

This clonotype was counted only a few times. This chain joins TRBV14 and TRBJ2-7; D remains ambiguous. Germline loops: CDR1 SGHDN, CDR2 FVKESK. Trimming shortened V by 0 bases and J by 2 bases, and 8 bases separated the two germline ends. The length of the CDR3 is 14 residues. CDR3 DNA: TGTGCCAGCAGCCAAGATTACGGGCCCTACGAGCAGTACTTC. It codes for CASSQDYGPYEQYF.

The chain links TRBV12-3 or TRBV12-4 to TRBJ2-1; the match to TRBD2 covers 7 bases. The CDR3 extends over 15 amino acids. The junction had 7 bases not matched to a gene; V was cut back by 3 bases and J by 5 bases. DNA for the CDR3: TGTGCCAGCAGTTTGTGGGAGGGTAAAAACAATGAGCAGTTCTTC. Translating it yields CASSLWEGKNNEQFF.

V usage is TRBV6-1 and J usage is TRBJ2-3; 9 positions match TRBD2. The CDR3 runs to 16 residues. Germline CDR1 is MNHNS and CDR2 is SASEGT. The V segment lost 6 bases and the J segment 2 bases; nucleotides outside the gene matches: 9. CDR3 protein: CASRRDAGGVTDTQYF. DNA for the CDR3: TGTGCCAGCAGGCGGGACGCGGGAGGGGTCACAGATACGCAGTATTTT.

The chain uses TRBV3-1 and TRBJ2-3, with 8 bases aligning to TRBD2. Germline loops: CDR1 LGHDT, CDR2 YNNKEL (reference sequence). With 2 bases clipped from V and 2 bases from J, the junction kept 3 bases outside the gene matches. There are 15 residues in the CDR3. CDR3 DNA: TGTGCCAGCAGCCAACAGCGGGGGTACACAGATACGCAGTATTTT. As protein: CASSQQRGYTDTQYF.

This chain uses TRBV20-1 with TRBJ2-1; TRBD2 aligns across 11 bases. Losses at the gene ends were 5 bases for V and 9 bases for J; bases not matched to a gene: 9. The length of the CDR3 is 14 residues. Looked up from germline, CDR1 is DFQATT and CDR2 is SNEGSKA (reference sequence). The CDR3 DNA follows: TGCAGTGCTCAGTTTAGCGGGAGGGCCAGTGAGCAGTTCTTC. Its translation is CSAQFSGRASEQFF.

The sample holds a few counts of this clonotype. V is TRBV5-1 and J is TRBJ1-4; D is perhaps TRBD1 (5 bases). Trimming pared 3 bases from V and 6 bases from J, leaving 9 bases between. Germline-derived CDR1 and CDR2 are SGHRS and YFSETQ. The CDR3 contains 13 residues. CDR3 protein: CASSWGPDEKLFF. The CDR3 bases are TGCGCCAGCAGCTGGGGACCCGATGAAAAACTGTTTTTT.

The chain has TRBV19 and TRBJ2-1; 8 bases line up with TRBD1. J gave up 5 bases and V 0 bases, and 6 bases lay outside the gene matches. The CDR3 covers 16 residues. Per the germline V gene, CDR1 is LNHDA and CDR2 is SQIVND (reference sequence). CDR3 sequence reads: CASSIDAGGIDNEQFF. The CDR3 nucleotides read TGTGCCAGTAGTATAGATGCAGGGGGCATCGACAATGAGCAGTTCTTC.

This clonotype was seen only a few times. The chain combines TRBV12-3 or TRBV12-4 with TRBJ2-2; 7 nucleotides agree with TRBD1. This CDR3 spans 14 amino acids. The V and J ends lost 7 bases and 3 bases, in that order; junction bases with no gene match: 5. The CDR3 DNA reads TGTGCCAGCACCCAGAGGGGGCACACCGGGGAGCTGTTTTTT. Translation gives CASTQRGHTGELFF.

This clonotype was seen more than once but under ten times. This chain uses TRBV24-1 with TRBJ2-1; 7 bases map to TRBD2. Germline CDR1 KGHDR, CDR2 SFDVKD. This CDR3 region has 18 residues. Trimming took 6 bases from V and 0 from J; bases not matched to a gene: 13. The CDR3 spells CATSRRLAASSSYNEQFF. DNA of the CDR3: TGTGCCACCAGTAGGAGGCTAGCGGCCTCGAGCTCCTACAATGAGCAGTTCTTC.

This clonotype showed up just a few times. J is TRBJ2-1 and V is TRBV30; maybe TRBD2 (5 bases). V lost 3 bases and J lost 7, with 13 bases in between. Germline V CDR1 and CDR2: GTSNPN, SVGIG (reference sequence). The CDR3 covers 13 residues. CDR3 amino acids: CAWSGGLPNEQFF. DNA for the CDR3: TGTGCCTGGAGCGGCGGACTCCCAAATGAGCAGTTCTTC.

This clonotype was observed at least ten times. The genes are TRBV3-1 and TRBJ2-1, with D tentatively TRBD2 (5 bases). Germline CDR1 reads LGHDT; CDR2 reads YNNKEL (reference sequence). The V gene lost 0 bases and the J gene lost 10 bases, with 7 bases spanning the gap. The CDR3 extends over 12 amino acids. The CDR3 spells CASSQDGGEQFF. The CDR3 nucleotides read TGTGCCAGCAGCCAAGATGGAGGAGAGCAGTTCTTC.

This chain uses TRBV7-9 with TRBJ2-7, with TRBD1 identical over 9 bases. The CDR3 runs 14 residues. V gave up 7 bases and J gave up 2 bases; unmatched junction bases: 6. Germline V gene data show CDR1 as SEHNR and CDR2 as FQNEAQ (reference sequence). In nucleotides, the CDR3 is TGTGCCAGCACTACCGGGACAGGGACCTACGAGCAGTACTTC. Its protein is CASTTGTGTYEQYF.

V and J are TRBV10-3 and TRBJ2-7; 7 nucleotides agree with TRBD1. The CDR3 sequence is 12 residues long. V lost 10 bases and J lost 2; bases outside the gene matches: 5. Germline lookup yields CDR1 ENHRY and CDR2 SYGVKD. In DNA, the CDR3 is TGTGCCAGTACAGGGGATCCCTACGAGCAGTACTTC. Its protein is CASTGDPYEQYF.

The rearrangement joins TRBV7-2 to TRBJ2-7; the D gene is possibly TRBD2 (6 bases). The ends were cut back, 2 bases at V and 1 base at J, with 15 bases in the middle. The CDR3 totals 16 residues. Germline loops: CDR1 SGHTA, CDR2 FQGNSA. The CDR3 sequence is CASSLMALARSYEQYF. The CDR3 DNA reads as TGTGCCAGCAGCTTAATGGCTCTAGCGAGGTCCTACGAGCAGTACTTC.

In regard to this clonotype: This CDR3 is missing its conserved last phenylalanine or tryptophan, likely due to a read error. This rearrangement joins TRBV20-1 to TRBJ2-7; D is perhaps TRBD2 (6 bases). The V and J ends lost 0 bases and 1 base respectively, with 13 bases between them. The V gene's germline CDR1 is DFQATT and CDR2 SNEGSKA (reference sequence). The CDR3 has 15 residues. The CDR3 spells CSARDLQAGSYEQYS. DNA of the CDR3: TGCAGTGCTAGAGATCTACAGGCGGGATCCTACGAGCAGTACTCC.

The chain has TRBV5-6 and TRBJ1-1; D gene unclear. V lost 5 bases and J 2 bases, leaving 10 bases between the germline ends. Germline CDR1 reads SGHDT; CDR2 reads YYEEEE. The length of the CDR3 is 13 residues. The CDR3 DNA reads as TGTGCCAGCAGTCGTCGACGAAACACTGAAGCTTTCTTT. This encodes CASSRRRNTEAFF.

J is TRBJ1-1 and V is TRBV7-6; D is perhaps TRBD1 (6 bases). Germline CDR1 is SGHVS and CDR2 is FNYEAQ. This CDR3 comprises 15 residues. V was clipped by 1 base and J by 6 bases, with 15 bases between them. CDR3 sequence: CASSLGQGTVAEAFF. CDR3 DNA: TGTGCCAGCAGCTTAGGCCAGGGGACGGTCGCTGAAGCTTTCTTT.